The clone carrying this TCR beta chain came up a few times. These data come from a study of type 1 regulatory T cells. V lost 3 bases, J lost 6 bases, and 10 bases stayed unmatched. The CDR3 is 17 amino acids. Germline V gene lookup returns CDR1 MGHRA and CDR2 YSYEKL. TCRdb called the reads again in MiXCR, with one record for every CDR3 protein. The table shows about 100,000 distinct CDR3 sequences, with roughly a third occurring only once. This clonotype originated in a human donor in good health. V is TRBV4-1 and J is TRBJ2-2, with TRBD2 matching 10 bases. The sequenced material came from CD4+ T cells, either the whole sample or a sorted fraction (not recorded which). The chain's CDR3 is CASSQGLAIKRSGELFF. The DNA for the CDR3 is TGCGCCAGCAGCCAGGGACTAGCGATAAAGCGGTCCGGGGAGCTGTTTTTT.